The 8 T cell receptor beta chains below were found in one sample sequenced in a study of T cell responses to AZD1222 COVID-19 vaccine. Sequencing used immunoSEQ multiplex PCR; TCRdb keeps in-frame clones, though not all of them. The table has 180,000 or so clones, around 89% seen once. Here the sequenced sample was peripheral blood, taken 28 days after the second dose of the MenACWY control vaccine. The receptors were sampled from an adult who received the MenACWY meningococcal vaccine as a control.

The rearrangement joins TRBV4-3 to TRBJ2-3, with 10 positions matching TRBD2. Germline V gene sequence: CDR1 LGHNA, CDR2 YSLEER. This CDR3 spans 15 amino acids. V gave up 3 bases and J gave up 3 bases; unmatched junction bases: 3. The CDR3 DNA follows: TGCGCCAGCAGCCATTTAGCGGGAGGTACAGATACGCAGTATTTT. Translating gives CASSHLAGGTDTQYF.

This chain uses TRBV6-5 with TRBJ2-5, with D maybe TRBD2 (6 bases). Germline assignment: CDR1 MNHEY and CDR2 SVGAGI. Between the trimmed V and J ends, which lost 2 bases and 5 bases, there was a span of 9 bases. This CDR3 has 13 amino acids. The CDR3 sequence is CASSYGLAETQYF. In DNA form, the CDR3 reads TGTGCCAGCAGTTACGGGCTAGCGGAGACCCAGTACTTC.

As concerns this clone: Relative to the germline gene, one junction end is altered; a read error may explain this. The V gene is TRBV11-2, the J gene TRBJ1-1; 7 bases match TRBD1. From germline, CDR1 is SGHAT and CDR2 FQNNGV. The CDR3 loop spans 15 amino acids. The CDR3 sequence is CASSVEQGRNTEAFF. As DNA, the CDR3 is TGTGCCAGCAGCGTAGAACAGGGGAGGAACACTGAAGCTTTCTTT.

The chain couples TRBV28 to TRBJ2-5, with 11 nucleotides matching TRBD2. This CDR3 comprises 16 residues. CDR1 and CDR2 (germline): MDHEN, SYDVKM. V dropped 7 bases and J dropped 7; count of bases not matched to a gene: 14. Here the CDR3 DNA reads TGTGCCAGCAACCAGGGACTAGCGGACCGAAGAGTGACCCAGTACTTC. Its protein is CASNQGLADRRVTQYF.

The chain uses TRBV3-1 (or the pseudogene TRBV3-2) and TRBJ2-7; 9 nucleotides agree with TRBD1. The germline gives CDR1 LGHDT, CDR2 YNNKEL (reference sequence). This CDR3 is built from 15 residues. V was clipped by 1 base and J by 3 bases; unmatched bases: 4. The CDR3 region is CASSQAGTGLYEQYF. CDR3 coding DNA: TGTGCCAGCAGCCAAGCCGGGACAGGGCTCTACGAGCAGTACTTC.

The chain joins TRBV5-5 to TRBJ1-4; D is possibly TRBD1 (5 bases). This CDR3 is 17 amino acids long. The V and J ends lost 7 bases and 4 bases respectively, with 23 bases between them. Germline V gene lookup returns CDR1 SGHKS and CDR2 YYEKEE (reference sequence). In DNA form, the CDR3 reads TGTGCCAGCGGAGCTTGGTCGGGGGACCGCTTTAATGAAAAACTGTTTTTT. It translates to CASGAWSGDRFNEKLFF.

The chain carries TRBV28 and TRBJ2-7, with D perhaps being TRBD1 or TRBD2 (5 bases each). The length of the CDR3 is 13 residues. Germline CDR1 MDHEN, CDR2 SYDVKM. The V gene lost 3 bases and the J gene lost 5 bases, with 11 bases spanning the gap. The CDR3 DNA is TGTGCCAGCAGTTTCCAGGGACGAAACGAGCAGTACTTC. Protein sequence: CASSFQGRNEQYF.

V gene TRBV2 combines with J gene TRBJ2-7, with D maybe TRBD2 (5 bases). The ends were cut back, 5 bases at V and 2 bases at J, with 13 bases in the middle. In germline, CDR1 is SNHLY, CDR2 FYNNEI. The CDR3 totals 14 residues. CDR3 nucleotide sequence: TGTGCCAGCAGTCTCTCACTAGTTCCCTACGAGCAGTACTTC. Protein: CASSLSLVPYEQYF.